Listed below are T cell receptor beta chains from one sample, sequenced in a study of blood T cell repertoires in COVID-19. The assay was immunoSEQ multiplex PCR, and TCRdb's table has in-frame clones only and misses some. The table has about 110,000 clones, nearly 90% seen once; the top ten hold over 6.5%. Sequencing was carried out using peripheral blood. The receptors were sampled from a woman in her 70s who had recovered from COVID-19. CDR3s include the opening cysteine and the closing phenylalanine or tryptophan. D genes are given only for firm matches. Rows may omit the clone size; those that give it use once, few, many or a size class.

j_call: TRBJ2-4; clone_size: once; v_call: TRBV28; d_call: NA; cdr3_nt: TGTGCCAGCAGCCCAGGAGGGGAGGCCAAAAACATTCAGTACTTC; cdr3_aa: CASSPGGEAKNIQYF
j_call: TRBJ2-7; clone_size: NA; v_call: TRBV7-2; d_call: TRBD2; cdr3_nt: TGTGCCAGCAGCCCACTAGGCGGGAGAGGCTACGAGCAGTACTTC; cdr3_aa: CASSPLGGRGYEQYF
j_call: TRBJ2-5; clone_size: NA; v_call: TRBV5-1; d_call: TRBD2; cdr3_nt: TGCGCCAGCAGCTCGGGACTAGCGGGAGGGGTCGGAGAGACCCAGTACTTC; cdr3_aa: CASSSGLAGGVGETQYF
j_call: TRBJ2-3; clone_size: NA; v_call: TRBV10-3; d_call: TRBD2; cdr3_nt: TGTGCCATCAGTGGGACTAGCGAACGGGTAGATACGCAGTATTTT; cdr3_aa: CAISGTSERVDTQYF
j_call: TRBJ2-7; clone_size: NA; v_call: TRBV5-6; d_call: NA; cdr3_nt: TGTGCCAGCAGCTCTACCGGGTCCACTGAAGGCGAGCAGTACTTC; cdr3_aa: CASSSTGSTEGEQYF
j_call: TRBJ2-3; clone_size: medium-sized; v_call: TRBV4-3; d_call: TRBD2; cdr3_nt: TGCGCCAGCAGCCAAGAACTAGCGGGGGTGGCAGATACGCAGTATTTT; cdr3_aa: CASSQELAGVADTQYF
j_call: TRBJ1-4; clone_size: once; v_call: TRBV3-1/TRBV3-2; d_call: NA; cdr3_nt: TGTGCCAGCAGCCAAGGGAGGGCTAGTGAAAAACTGTTTTTT; cdr3_aa: CASSQGRASEKLFF
j_call: TRBJ2-5; clone_size: NA; v_call: TRBV27; d_call: NA; cdr3_nt: TGTGCCAGCAGTCCCGCGGGTAGCGGCAAAGGCACCCAGTACTTC; cdr3_aa: CASSPAGSGKGTQYF
j_call: TRBJ2-3; clone_size: NA; v_call: TRBV5-1; d_call: NA; cdr3_nt: TGCGCCAGCAGCTTGGCGGGAGATACGCAGTATTTT; cdr3_aa: CASSLAGDTQYF
j_call: TRBJ2-1; clone_size: NA; v_call: TRBV7-3; d_call: TRBD1; cdr3_nt: TGTGCCAGCAGCGGACTCGACAGGGTGGGCTACAATGAGCAGTTCTTC; cdr3_aa: CASSGLDRVGYNEQFF
j_call: TRBJ2-7; clone_size: NA; v_call: TRBV19; d_call: TRBD1; cdr3_nt: TGTGCCAGTAGTACGCGGACAGGGAAGAACGAGCAGTACTTC; cdr3_aa: CASSTRTGKNEQYF
j_call: TRBJ2-5; clone_size: once; v_call: TRBV5-6; d_call: NA; cdr3_nt: TGTGCCAGCAGCCACGACACCTCCCAGTACTTC; cdr3_aa: CASSHDTSQYF
j_call: TRBJ2-7; clone_size: NA; v_call: TRBV6-2/TRBV6-3; d_call: TRBD2; cdr3_nt: TGTGCCAGCAGTTACCCCCCGGGGGGTCACTACGAGCAGTACTTC; cdr3_aa: CASSYPPGGHYEQYF
j_call: TRBJ1-4; clone_size: NA; v_call: TRBV4-2; d_call: TRBD1; cdr3_nt: TGTGCCAGCAGCCCCCACAGGGGCGCCTTACCAACTAATGAAAAACTGTTTTTT; cdr3_aa: CASSPHRGALPTNEKLFF
j_call: TRBJ2-5; clone_size: NA; v_call: TRBV4-1; d_call: TRBD1; cdr3_nt: TGCGCCAGCAGCGCCCCAGGGGGCGAAGAGACCCAGTACTTC; cdr3_aa: CASSAPGGEETQYF
j_call: TRBJ2-7; clone_size: NA; v_call: TRBV27; d_call: TRBD1; cdr3_nt: TGTGCCAGCAGTTTGATGGGACAGGGCAGCAAGCAGTACTTC; cdr3_aa: CASSLMGQGSKQYF
j_call: TRBJ1-2; clone_size: NA; v_call: TRBV28; d_call: NA; cdr3_nt: TGTGCCAGCAGTTTAGGTGGCGTCGGGGGCTACACCTTC; cdr3_aa: CASSLGGVGGYTF
j_call: TRBJ2-1; clone_size: NA; v_call: TRBV5-8; d_call: NA; cdr3_nt: TGTGCCAGCAGCTTCCTGTCCTACAATGAGCAGTTCTTC; cdr3_aa: CASSFLSYNEQFF
j_call: TRBJ2-3; clone_size: NA; v_call: TRBV4-3; d_call: NA; cdr3_nt: TGCGCCAGCAGCCAAGGGACTGACACAGATACGCAGTATTTT; cdr3_aa: CASSQGTDTDTQYF
j_call: TRBJ2-3; clone_size: NA; v_call: TRBV6-6; d_call: TRBD2; cdr3_nt: TGTGCCAGCAGCGAACCCGGGCGGGAGGATACGCAGTATTTT; cdr3_aa: CASSEPGREDTQYF
j_call: TRBJ2-7; clone_size: NA; v_call: TRBV6-5; d_call: TRBD1; cdr3_nt: TGTGCCAGCGGGGGACAGTTATCCTACGAGCAGTACTTC; cdr3_aa: CASGGQLSYEQYF
j_call: TRBJ1-3; clone_size: NA; v_call: TRBV11-2; d_call: NA; cdr3_nt: TGTGCCAGCAGCACGAGTCTTCGACAGAGCTCTGGAAACACCATATATTTT; cdr3_aa: CASSTSLRQSSGNTIYF
j_call: TRBJ1-2; clone_size: NA; v_call: TRBV2; d_call: NA; cdr3_nt: TGTGCCAGCAGTGAAGACGGCAGGGAGGGTGGCTACACCTTC; cdr3_aa: CASSEDGREGGYTF
j_call: TRBJ1-2; clone_size: few; v_call: TRBV6-2/TRBV6-3; d_call: NA; cdr3_nt: TGTGCCAGCAGTTACCGCCAAACGAGAAATGGCTACACCTTC; cdr3_aa: CASSYRQTRNGYTF
j_call: TRBJ1-3; clone_size: NA; v_call: TRBV9; d_call: TRBD1; cdr3_nt: TGTGCCAGCAGCCCCTCGAGGGGGCGAGGCACCATATATTTT; cdr3_aa: CASSPSRGRGTIYF
j_call: TRBJ2-7; clone_size: NA; v_call: TRBV5-1; d_call: TRBD1; cdr3_nt: TGCGCCAGCAGCTCCGACAGGGGCGCCGAGCAGTACTTC; cdr3_aa: CASSSDRGAEQYF
j_call: TRBJ2-7; clone_size: once; v_call: TRBV2; d_call: TRBD1; cdr3_nt: TGTGCCGGCCTGGGACAGCAACCTTACGAGCAGTACTTC; cdr3_aa: CAGLGQQPYEQYF
j_call: TRBJ2-1; clone_size: NA; v_call: TRBV3-1/TRBV3-2; d_call: TRBD2; cdr3_nt: TGTGCCAGCAGCGGGGGTCTAGCGGGAGTGGTTCACAATGAGCAGTTCTTC; cdr3_aa: CASSGGLAGVVHNEQFF
j_call: TRBJ1-1; clone_size: NA; v_call: TRBV7-2; d_call: TRBD1; cdr3_nt: TGTGCCAGCAGTCTTTCAGGGGGCACTGAAGCTTTCTTT; cdr3_aa: CASSLSGGTEAFF
j_call: TRBJ1-3; clone_size: NA; v_call: TRBV12-3/TRBV12-4; d_call: NA; cdr3_nt: TGTGCCAGCAGTTTTTTCGTGGGAAACACCATATATTTT; cdr3_aa: CASSFFVGNTIYF
j_call: TRBJ2-7; clone_size: NA; v_call: TRBV9; d_call: TRBD2; cdr3_nt: TGTGCCAGCAGCGCGACTAGCGGGAGGTTGTACGAGCAGTACTTC; cdr3_aa: CASSATSGRLYEQYF
j_call: TRBJ1-4; clone_size: NA; v_call: TRBV5-1; d_call: TRBD1; cdr3_nt: TGCGCCAGCAGCCGGGACAGTAATAATGAAAAACTGTTTTTT; cdr3_aa: CASSRDSNNEKLFF
j_call: TRBJ2-7; clone_size: NA; v_call: TRBV15; d_call: NA; cdr3_nt: TGTGCCACCAGCAGAGATCTTACTAGCCTCCCCTACGAGCAGTACTTC; cdr3_aa: CATSRDLTSLPYEQYF
j_call: TRBJ2-3; clone_size: NA; v_call: TRBV7-2; d_call: TRBD2; cdr3_nt: TGTGCCAGCAGCTTAGCGGTGACTAGCGGAACCACAGATACGCAGTATTTT; cdr3_aa: CASSLAVTSGTTDTQYF
j_call: TRBJ2-2; clone_size: NA; v_call: TRBV4-2; d_call: TRBD1; cdr3_nt: TGTGCCAGCAGCCAAGGACAGGGGGCGGGCACCGGGGAGCTGTTTTTT; cdr3_aa: CASSQGQGAGTGELFF
j_call: TRBJ2-7; clone_size: NA; v_call: TRBV25-1; d_call: TRBD2; cdr3_nt: TGTGCCAGCAGTGAATGGGAGTCTAGCGGGACTTACGAGCAGTACTTC; cdr3_aa: CASSEWESSGTYEQYF
j_call: TRBJ2-1; clone_size: many; v_call: TRBV7-9; d_call: NA; cdr3_nt: TGTGCCAGCAGCCCCGTGGGGGCCGGATCATCCTACAATGAGCAGTTCTTC; cdr3_aa: CASSPVGAGSSYNEQFF
j_call: TRBJ2-1; clone_size: NA; v_call: TRBV5-1; d_call: NA; cdr3_nt: TGCGCCAGTTCCTCAGGTCACGGTGATGAGCAGTTCTTC; cdr3_aa: CASSSGHGDEQFF
j_call: TRBJ2-7; clone_size: NA; v_call: TRBV4-3; d_call: TRBD2; cdr3_nt: TGCGCCAGCAGCCTGGCGGGGACTAGCGGGAGAGGTTCCCACGAGCAGTACTTC; cdr3_aa: CASSLAGTSGRGSHEQYF
j_call: TRBJ2-7; clone_size: NA; v_call: TRBV29-1; d_call: NA; cdr3_nt: TGCAGCGCCTTAAGGGGTTGGGAGCAGTACTTC; cdr3_aa: CSALRGWEQYF
j_call: TRBJ1-6; clone_size: NA; v_call: TRBV28; d_call: TRBD1; cdr3_nt: TGTGCCAGCAGCGTGGGGGACAGGAATTCACCCCTCCACTTT; cdr3_aa: CASSVGDRNSPLHF
j_call: TRBJ2-1; clone_size: NA; v_call: TRBV4-2; d_call: TRBD2; cdr3_nt: TGTGCCAGCAGCCAAGGTCTAGCGGATGATTACAATGAGCAGTTCTTC; cdr3_aa: CASSQGLADDYNEQFF
j_call: TRBJ2-7; clone_size: few; v_call: TRBV30; d_call: NA; cdr3_nt: TGTGCCTGGAGTAGAGGGCCGGGTCCCTACGAGCAGTACTTC; cdr3_aa: CAWSRGPGPYEQYF
j_call: TRBJ1-2; clone_size: NA; v_call: TRBV3-1/TRBV3-2; d_call: NA; cdr3_nt: TGTGCCAGCAGCCAAGGCGCGGCTAACTATGGCTACACCTTC; cdr3_aa: CASSQGAANYGYTF
j_call: TRBJ1-2; clone_size: NA; v_call: TRBV9; d_call: NA; cdr3_nt: TGTGCCAGCAGCGACAGAATAGGGGATAACTATGGCTACACCTTC; cdr3_aa: CASSDRIGDNYGYTF
j_call: TRBJ2-2; clone_size: NA; v_call: TRBV7-9; d_call: NA; cdr3_nt: TGTGCCAGCAGCTTAGTCCTAGATGACACCGGGGAGCTGTTTTTT; cdr3_aa: CASSLVLDDTGELFF
j_call: TRBJ2-3; clone_size: NA; v_call: TRBV2; d_call: NA; cdr3_nt: TGTGCCAGCAGAGAGAGGACAGATACGCAGTATTTT; cdr3_aa: CASRERTDTQYF
j_call: TRBJ1-4; clone_size: NA; v_call: TRBV9; d_call: NA; cdr3_nt: TGTGCCAGCAGCGTCGGTAATGAAAAACTGTTTTTT; cdr3_aa: CASSVGNEKLFF
j_call: TRBJ1-2; clone_size: NA; v_call: TRBV3-1/TRBV3-2; d_call: TRBD1; cdr3_nt: TGTGCCAGCAGCCCGGGACAGGGGGCGCGATTTGGCTACACCTTC; cdr3_aa: CASSPGQGARFGYTF
j_call: TRBJ2-7; clone_size: NA; v_call: TRBV18; d_call: NA; cdr3_nt: TGTGCCAGCTCACCGGGCGGGGTCGAGCAGTACTTC; cdr3_aa: CASSPGGVEQYF
j_call: TRBJ2-2; clone_size: NA; v_call: TRBV5-1; d_call: NA; cdr3_nt: TGCGCCAGCAGCTTAGGCGGGGCGCGGACCGGGGAGCTGTTTTTT; cdr3_aa: CASSLGGARTGELFF
j_call: TRBJ2-7; clone_size: once; v_call: TRBV6-2/TRBV6-3; d_call: TRBD1; cdr3_nt: TGTGCCAGCAGTTACTCGAGGGTAGGACAGGGGGCGTTTTGGCCCTCCTACGAGCAGTACTTC; cdr3_aa: CASSYSRVGQGAFWPSYEQYF
j_call: TRBJ2-3; clone_size: NA; v_call: TRBV10-3; d_call: TRBD1; cdr3_nt: TGTGCCACCTCAGGGGGACGCACAGATACGCAGTATTTT; cdr3_aa: CATSGGRTDTQYF
j_call: TRBJ2-5; clone_size: once; v_call: TRBV11-2; d_call: NA; cdr3_nt: TGTGCCAGCAGCTTAGTGGGCAGGGATGACGAGACCCAGTACTTC; cdr3_aa: CASSLVGRDDETQYF
j_call: TRBJ2-3; clone_size: NA; v_call: TRBV7-6; d_call: TRBD2; cdr3_nt: TGTGCCAGCAGCTTAGGACGGGGGGGGGCCCGCACAGATACGCAGTATTTT; cdr3_aa: CASSLGRGGARTDTQYF
j_call: TRBJ1-1; clone_size: NA; v_call: TRBV7-3; d_call: TRBD1; cdr3_nt: TGTGCCAGCAGCTTAACGGGACAGCTGAACACTGAAGCTTTCTTT; cdr3_aa: CASSLTGQLNTEAFF